What follows are 20 T cell receptor beta chains derived from one specimen sequenced in a study of CD8 T cells in ankylosing spondylitis. TCRdb reprocessed the 5' RACE reads via MiXCR and lists one record per CDR3 protein. The sample lists about 400,000 distinct CDR3 sequences; approximately 22% were seen once. Sequenced sample: blood, either unsorted or a sorted T cell fraction (not recorded which). All receptors come from a male donor with ankylosing spondylitis or in good health (not recorded which).

V gene TRBV7-9 combines with J gene TRBJ2-7; D is possibly TRBD2 (7 bases). There are 13 residues in the CDR3. Looked up from germline, CDR1 is SEHNR and CDR2 is FQNEAQ (reference sequence). V was clipped by 4 bases and J by 7 bases, with 14 bases between them. The CDR3 here is CASSWGGAGEQYF. The CDR3 DNA follows: TGTGCCAGCAGCTGGGGGGGGGCCGGTGAGCAGTACTTC.

The rearrangement joins TRBV25-1 to TRBJ2-1; no clear D gene. V lost 3 bases and J lost 0, with 6 bases in between. The germline gives CDR1 MGHDK, CDR2 SYGVNS. The CDR3 sequence is 14 residues long. Here the CDR3 DNA reads TGTGCCAGCAGTGATAGCAGCTCCTACAATGAGCAGTTCTTC. Amino acids: CASSDSSSYNEQFF.

The V call is TRBV12-3 or TRBV12-4, the J call TRBJ2-7; D uncertain. This CDR3 is 15 amino acids long. Trimming left V 5 bases short and J 6 bases short, with 20 bases between. In nucleotides, the CDR3 is TGTGCCAGCAGTGCCCCGGGCCCTGCCCCGGGCGAGCAGTACTTC. It yields the protein CASSAPGPAPGEQYF.

The V gene is TRBV5-8, the J gene TRBJ2-7, with D maybe TRBD1 (5 bases). CDR1 is SGHTS and CDR2 is YDEGEE in the germline V gene. There are 16 residues in the CDR3. The V end was cut by 2 bases, the J end by 3 bases, with 18 bases between. CDR3 DNA sequence: TGTGCCAGCAGCTTTTTAGGGGAAGTTATGGTCTACGAGCAGTACTTC. Translated, it gives CASSFLGEVMVYEQYF.

The chain employs TRBV7-6 and TRBJ2-7; 8 bases are a match to TRBD2. The CDR3 has 17 residues. After removal of 4 bases from V and 0 bases from J, the junction contained 11 bases not matched to a gene. The germline CDR1 and CDR2 sequences are SGHVS and FNYEAQ. Written as DNA, the CDR3 is TGTGCCAGCAGCTCGCCGCTATATAGCGGGGTCTCCTACGAGCAGTACTTC. Its protein product is CASSSPLYSGVSYEQYF.

This clonotype has more than one count but fewer than ten. The CDR3 nucleotides read TGTGCCAGCAGTTCGGGGACTAGCGGGCGGGGAGATACGCAGTATTTT. It is translated as CASSSGTSGRGDTQYF. The chain links TRBV27 to TRBJ2-3, with 12 bases fitting TRBD2. The junction had 7 bases not matched to a gene; V was cut back by 4 bases and J by 5 bases. CDR1 and CDR2 from the germline V gene are MNHEY and SMNVEV (reference sequence). The CDR3 runs to 16 residues.

The gene calls are TRBV10-1 and TRBJ2-3; perhaps TRBD2 as D (5 bases). The length of the CDR3 is 14 residues. Germline CDR1 WNHNN, CDR2 SYGVQD (reference sequence). V was clipped by 2 bases and J by 6 bases, with 12 bases between them. CDR3 bases: TGCGCCAGCAGTGAGATGGAGGATATTGATACGCAGTATTTT. Translating it yields CASSEMEDIDTQYF.

In its sample, this clonotype was seen a few times. J is TRBJ2-7 and V is TRBV20-1; D is uncertain. Trimming pared 4 bases from V and 0 bases from J, leaving 13 bases between. Germline CDR1 DFQATT, CDR2 SNEGSKA (reference sequence). The CDR3 has 14 amino acids. CDR3 sequence (DNA): TGCAGTGCTAATCGGCAAGACCTCTCCTACGAGCAGTACTTC. Translating it yields CSANRQDLSYEQYF.

This clonotype was counted between two and nine times. This chain connects TRBV7-8 to TRBJ2-7; D might be TRBD1 or TRBD2, each matching 5 bases. Between the trimmed V and J ends, which lost 5 bases and 0 bases, there was a span of 14 bases. CDR3 length equals 15 residues. CDR1 and CDR2 from the germline V gene are SGHVS and FQNEAQ. The CDR3 reads CASSPGPTSSYEQYF. CDR3 bases: TGTGCCAGCAGCCCGGGACCGACGAGCTCCTACGAGCAGTACTTC. Complete variable domain (other parts from reference TRBV7-8 and TRBJ2-7): GAGVSQSPRYKVAKRGQDVALRCDPISGHVSLFWYQQALGQGPEFLTYFQNEAQLDKSGLPSDRFFAERPEGSVSTLKIQRTQQEDSAVYLCASSPGPTSSYEQYFGPGTRLTVT.

The chain is built from TRBV7-9 and TRBJ2-2; D is perhaps TRBD1 (6 bases). V lost 5 bases and J 6 bases, leaving 10 bases between the germline ends. CDR1 is SEHNR and CDR2 is FQNEAQ in the germline V gene (reference sequence). CDR3 length equals 13 residues. The CDR3 loop reads CASSATGSGELFF. DNA for the CDR3: TGTGCCAGCAGCGCGACAGGTTCCGGGGAGCTGTTTTTT.

The chain employs TRBV6-5 and TRBJ2-1; TRBD2 agrees at 9 bases. The CDR3 is 16 amino acids. With V trimmed by 2 bases and J by 8 bases, 10 bases remained unmatched. Germline V gene sequence: CDR1 MNHEY, CDR2 SVGAGI. The CDR3 DNA reads as TGTGCCAGCAGTTACATGCTAGCGGGGCATGGGGATGAGCAGTTCTTC. Translated, it gives CASSYMLAGHGDEQFF.

The rearrangement uses TRBV12-3 or TRBV12-4 and TRBJ2-1; TRBD1 agrees at 9 bases. The CDR3 spans 13 residues. The junction had 5 bases not matched to a gene; V was cut back by 7 bases and J by 7 bases. The CDR3 loop reads CASIDRGWNEQFF. As DNA, the CDR3 is TGTGCCAGCATCGACAGGGGGTGGAATGAGCAGTTCTTC.

In this sample, this clonotype turned up a few times. The chain links TRBV7-9 to TRBJ2-7; D is perhaps TRBD1 (6 bases). This CDR3 is built from 14 residues. Germline assignment: CDR1 SEHNR and CDR2 FQNEAQ (reference sequence). V was shortened by 5 bases and J by 0 bases, with 11 bases between the two germline ends. CDR3 DNA sequence: TGTGCCAGCAGCCCCTGGACAGACTCCTACGAGCAGTACTTC. Translating it yields CASSPWTDSYEQYF.

This chain connects TRBV6-5 to TRBJ2-2; 11 nucleotides line up with TRBD2. CDR1 is MNHEY and CDR2 is SVGAGI in the germline V gene. The CDR3 runs to 15 residues. J was trimmed by 5 bases and V by 4 bases; bases with no gene match: 3. The CDR3 protein is CASSSGTSGTGELFF. As DNA, the CDR3 is TGTGCCAGCAGTTCAGGGACTAGCGGAACCGGGGAGCTGTTTTTT.

The rearrangement uses TRBV10-1 and TRBJ2-3; possible D gene TRBD1, 5 bases. The V gene's germline CDR1 is WNHNN and CDR2 SYGVQD (reference sequence). V shed 4 bases and J shed 5 bases, with 7 bases lying between them. The CDR3 totals 12 residues. The CDR3 here is CASSAGIDTQYF. The CDR3 DNA sequence: TGCGCCAGCAGTGCAGGGATAGATACGCAGTATTTT.

This clonotype occurred a few times. The rearrangement uses TRBV7-2 and TRBJ2-1, with 12 positions matching TRBD1. Per germline, CDR1 SGHTA and CDR2 FQGNSA. CDR3 size: 14 residues. Germline trimming cut 7 bases from V and 10 bases from J; bases unmatched to any gene: 8. The DNA for the CDR3 is TGTGCCAGCACCGGGACAGGGGGCGTTTGGGAGCAGTTCTTC. Encoded protein: CASTGTGGVWEQFF.

The chain combines TRBV20-1 with TRBJ2-7; D gene uncertain. There are 14 residues in the CDR3. With 0 bases removed from V and 2 bases from J, the gap between germline ends came to 11 bases. CDR1 is DFQATT and CDR2 is SNEGSKA in the germline V gene (reference sequence). The CDR3 DNA follows: TGCAGTGCTAGAGATAGGGAAGGCCCCTACGAGCAGTACTTC. Its translation: CSARDREGPYEQYF.

The chain links TRBV4-1 to TRBJ2-1; D may be TRBD1 (6 bases). Trimming cost V 4 bases and J 5 bases, with 12 bases left between them. The CDR3 sequence is 14 residues long. Germline lookup yields CDR1 MGHRA and CDR2 YSYEKL. For the CDR3, the DNA is TGCGCCAGCAGCCTGTTCCAGGGGAACAATGAGCAGTTCTTC. It is translated as CASSLFQGNNEQFF.

The V gene is TRBV12-3 or TRBV12-4, the J gene TRBJ1-1; D remains ambiguous. With 3 bases removed from V and 1 base from J, the gap between germline ends came to 9 bases. The CDR3 has 14 residues. CDR3 DNA: TGTGCCAGCAGTTTTACCGACGGGAACACTGAAGCTTTCTTT. This codes for CASSFTDGNTEAFF.

The chain couples TRBV4-2 to TRBJ1-5; D is unresolved. The CDR3 is 13 residues long. CDR1 and CDR2 from the germline V gene are LGHNA and YNFKEQ. Trimming took 1 base from V and 10 from J, leaving 11 bases between them. The CDR3 protein is CASSQVDGNPQHF. DNA for the CDR3: TGTGCCAGCAGCCAAGTAGATGGGAACCCCCAGCATTTT.